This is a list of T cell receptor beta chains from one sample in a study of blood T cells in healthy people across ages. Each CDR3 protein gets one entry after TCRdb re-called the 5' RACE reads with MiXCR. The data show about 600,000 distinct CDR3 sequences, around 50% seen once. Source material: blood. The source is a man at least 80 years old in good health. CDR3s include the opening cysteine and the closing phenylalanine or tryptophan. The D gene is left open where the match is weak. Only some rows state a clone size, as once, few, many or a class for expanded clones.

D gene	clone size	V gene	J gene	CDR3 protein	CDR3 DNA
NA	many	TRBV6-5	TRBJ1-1	CASSYGFRGAMNTEAFF	TGTGCCAGCAGTTACGGGTTCCGGGGAGCTATGAACACTGAAGCTTTCTTT
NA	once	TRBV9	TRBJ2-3	CASSVEFGGPTDTQYF	TGTGCCAGCAGCGTAGAATTCGGGGGCCCCACAGATACGCAGTATTTT
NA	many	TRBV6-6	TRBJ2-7	CASSNRDAKNIYEQYF	TGTGCCAGCAGTAACAGGGATGCCAAAAACATTTACGAGCAGTACTTC
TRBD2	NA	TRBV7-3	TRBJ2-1	CASSPTRGTSGDYKEQFF	TGTGCCAGCAGCCCGACGAGGGGGACTAGCGGGGATTACAAGGAGCAGTTCTTC
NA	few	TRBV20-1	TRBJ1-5	CSASITGNQPQHF	TGCAGTGCTAGTATCACGGGCAATCAGCCCCAGCATTTT
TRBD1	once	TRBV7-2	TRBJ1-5	CASSSSDRDHQPQHF	TGTGCCAGCAGCTCGTCTGACAGGGATCATCAGCCCCAGCATTTT
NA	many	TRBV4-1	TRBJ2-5	CASSQDPTGANQETQYF	TGCGCCAGCAGCCAAGACCCGACAGGCGCGAACCAGGAGACCCAGTACTTC
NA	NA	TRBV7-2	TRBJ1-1	CASSPVLNPNTEAFF	TGTGCCAGCAGCCCAGTCTTAAACCCGAACACTGAAGCTTTCTTT
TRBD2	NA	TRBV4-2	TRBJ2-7	CASSQVAGLAGGPYEQYF	TGTGCCAGCAGCCAAGTGGCCGGACTAGCGGGAGGCCCCTACGAGCAGTACTTC
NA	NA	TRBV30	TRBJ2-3	CAWSVRRASTDTQYF	TGTGCCTGGAGTGTGCGGCGGGCTAGCACAGATACGCAGTATTTT
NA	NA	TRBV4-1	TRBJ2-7	CASSQGPSGISYEQYF	TGCGCCAGCAGCCAAGGTCCGAGCGGTATCTCCTACGAGCAGTACTTC
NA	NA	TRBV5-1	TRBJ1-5	CASRASSSEEPQHF	TGCGCCAGCAGGGCCTCGAGTTCAGAGGAGCCCCAGCATTTT
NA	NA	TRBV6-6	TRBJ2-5	CASSHVRGLETQYF	TGTGCCAGCAGTCACGTTCGGGGATTAGAGACCCAGTACTTC
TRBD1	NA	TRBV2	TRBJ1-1	CASSGQGSTEAFF	TGTGCCAGCAGTGGACAGGGGAGCACTGAAGCTTTCTTT
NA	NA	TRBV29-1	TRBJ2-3	CSETGRTDTQYF	TGCAGCGAAACAGGGAGGACAGATACGCAGTATTTT
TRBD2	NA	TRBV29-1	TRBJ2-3	CSVRGAGLTDTQYF	TGCAGCGTGCGGGGGGCCGGGTTGACAGATACGCAGTATTTT
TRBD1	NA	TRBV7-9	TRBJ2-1	CASSLIAGQGPHNEQFF	TGTGCCAGCAGCTTAATCGCCGGACAGGGCCCTCACAATGAGCAGTTCTTC
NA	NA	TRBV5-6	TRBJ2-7	CASTHSGARYEQYF	TGTGCCAGCACACACTCAGGGGCCCGATACGAGCAGTACTTC
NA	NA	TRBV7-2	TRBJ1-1	CATAFSGGNTEAFF	TGTGCCACAGCATTCTCCGGGGGGAACACTGAAGCTTTCTTT
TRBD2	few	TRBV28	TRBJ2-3	CASSSAGGRADTQYF	TGTGCCAGCAGCTCGGCGGGAGGCAGGGCAGATACGCAGTATTTT
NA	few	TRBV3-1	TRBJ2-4	CASSQDPGQPRYF	TGTGCCAGCAGCCAAGACCCCGGACAGCCCAGGTACTTC
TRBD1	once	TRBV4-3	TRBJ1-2	CASSQSPGDRPYTF	TGCGCCAGCAGCCAATCCCCCGGGGACAGACCCTACACCTTC
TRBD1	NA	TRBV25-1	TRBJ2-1	CASRSRTGVGNEQFF	TGCGCCAGCAGATCCCGGACAGGGGTGGGCAATGAGCAGTTCTTC
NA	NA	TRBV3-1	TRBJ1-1	CASSQWDTEAFF	TGTGCCAGCAGCCAGTGGGACACTGAAGCTTTCTTT
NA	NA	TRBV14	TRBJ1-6	CASSQGRQSSYNSPLHF	TGTGCCAGCAGCCAAGGACGGCAGAGCTCCTATAATTCACCCCTCCACTTT
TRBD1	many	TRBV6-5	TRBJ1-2	CASSYRATGVIHGYTF	TGTGCCAGCAGTTACCGGGCCACAGGGGTAATCCATGGCTACACCTTC
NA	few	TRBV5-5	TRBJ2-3	CASTDLTDTQYF	TGTGCCAGCACCGATTTGACAGATACGCAGTATTTT
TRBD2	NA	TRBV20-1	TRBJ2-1	CSAQSGTAYNEQFF	TGCAGTGCTCAAAGCGGGACGGCCTACAATGAGCAGTTCTTC
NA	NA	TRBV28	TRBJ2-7	CASSKSGSTYEQYF	TGTGCCAGCAGTAAGTCGGGCAGCACCTACGAGCAGTACTTC
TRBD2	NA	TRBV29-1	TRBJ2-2	CSALGLLNTGELFF	TGCAGCGCTCTGGGACTATTGAACACCGGGGAGCTGTTTTTT
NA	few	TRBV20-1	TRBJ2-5	CSAPLTGRSETQYF	TGCAGTGCCCCTCTAACAGGGAGATCGGAGACCCAGTACTTC
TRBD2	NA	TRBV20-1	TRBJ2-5	CSAKGTSGNQETQYF	TGCAGTGCTAAGGGGACTAGCGGGAACCAAGAGACCCAGTACTTC
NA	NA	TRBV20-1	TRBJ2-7	CSARKGAGAYEQYF	TGCAGTGCTAGAAAGGGGGCGGGAGCCTACGAGCAGTACTTC
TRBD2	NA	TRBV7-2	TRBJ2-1	CASSLARREGVSEQFF	TGTGCCAGCAGCTTAGCGCGGCGGGAGGGGGTGTCTGAGCAGTTCTTC
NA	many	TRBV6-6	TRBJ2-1	CASTQGGPFNEQFF	TGTGCCAGCACCCAAGGGGGGCCATTCAATGAGCAGTTCTTC
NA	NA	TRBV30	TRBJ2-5	CAGSLGKETQYF	TGTGCCGGGAGTCTAGGGAAGGAGACCCAGTACTTC
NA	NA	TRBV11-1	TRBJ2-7	CASSTKGSYNEQYF	TGTGCCAGCAGCACAAAGGGCTCCTACAATGAGCAGTACTTC
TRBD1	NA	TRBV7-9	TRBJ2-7	CASSSSRQGARYEQYF	TGTGCCAGCAGCTCCTCCCGGCAGGGGGCAAGGTACGAGCAGTACTTC
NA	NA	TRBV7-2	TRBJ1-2	CASSQNYNYGYTF	TGTGCCAGCAGCCAGAACTACAACTATGGCTACACCTTC
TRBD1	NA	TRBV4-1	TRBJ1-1	CASSLNGQGTTEAFF	TGCGCCAGCAGCCTCAACGGACAGGGGACGACTGAAGCTTTCTTT
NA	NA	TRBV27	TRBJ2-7	CASSLSPKTSYEQYF	TGTGCCAGCAGTTTATCGCCCAAGACCTCCTACGAGCAGTACTTC
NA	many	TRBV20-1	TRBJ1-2	CSARDRAYGYTF	TGCAGTGCTAGAGATCGGGCCTATGGCTACACCTTC
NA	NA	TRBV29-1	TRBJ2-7	CSVRDRGYGEQYF	TGCAGCGTTCGGGACCGGGGTTATGGGGAGCAGTACTTC
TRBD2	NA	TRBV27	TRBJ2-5	CASSPLAGVGETQYF	TGTGCCAGCAGTCCGCTAGCGGGAGTGGGAGAGACCCAGTACTTC
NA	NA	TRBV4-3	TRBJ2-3	CASSQEWGADTQYF	TGCGCCAGCAGCCAAGAATGGGGGGCAGATACGCAGTATTTT
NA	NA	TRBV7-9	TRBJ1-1	CASSLRGTKNTEAFF	TGTGCCAGCAGCTTACGGGGGACTAAGAACACTGAAGCTTTCTTT
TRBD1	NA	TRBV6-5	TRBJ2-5	CANSRTGYQGTQYF	TGTGCCAACAGCCGGACAGGGTACCAAGGGACCCAGTACTTC